Below, one T cell receptor (beta chain) is given with its context. V dropped 1 base and J dropped 5; count of bases not matched to a gene: 7. The germline CDR1 and CDR2 sequences are SGHAT and FQNNGV. The CDR3 spans 15 residues. These data belong to a study of blood T cell repertoires in COVID-19. The authors' processing: The assay estimated nucleated cells by amplifying reference gene primers. Method: immunoSEQ multiplex PCR; TCRdb's copy keeps in-frame clones and lacks some. V and J calls and clone size come straight from that table; D and trimming were deduced from the DNA. The sample holds about 140,000 clones; about 87% are singletons and the top ten take around 5.4%.

Sequencing was carried out using peripheral blood. This sequence joins TRBV11-2 and TRBJ2-5; 7 bases line up with TRBD2. The source is a human donor in a cohort sampled during active COVID-19. The CDR3 reads CASSLALANPETQYF. In DNA, the CDR3 is TGTGCCAGCAGCTTAGCACTAGCGAATCCCGAGACCCAGTACTTC.